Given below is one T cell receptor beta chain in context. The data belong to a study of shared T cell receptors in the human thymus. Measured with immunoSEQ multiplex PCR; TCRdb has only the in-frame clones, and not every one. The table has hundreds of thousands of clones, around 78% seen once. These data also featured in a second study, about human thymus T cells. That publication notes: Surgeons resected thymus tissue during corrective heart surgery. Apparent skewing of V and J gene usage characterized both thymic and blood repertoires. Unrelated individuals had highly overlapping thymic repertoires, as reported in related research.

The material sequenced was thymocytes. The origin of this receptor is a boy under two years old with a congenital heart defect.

For the CDR3, the DNA is TGTGCCAGCAGTGAAGATAGGAGGGAGGGCGCCGGGGAGCTGTTTTTT. It codes for CASSEDRREGAGELFF. The rearrangement uses TRBV6-1 and TRBJ2-2; 7 bases are a match to TRBD2. The V gene end was trimmed by 1 base and the J gene end by 6 bases; junction bases not matched to a gene: 8. The CDR3 has 16 amino acids. CDR1 and CDR2 from the germline V gene are MNHNS and SASEGT.